Sequencing of this TCR beta chain was carried out in a study of T cell responses to AZD1222 COVID-19 vaccine. Whole-study findings and limits: Rises in breadth and depth of Spike-specific TCRs came after two AZD1222 doses. Only five to seven individuals given AZD1222 were seropositive at baseline. After the peak T cell response, and only then, were repertoires sampled. It should be noted that donors were predominantly white British and more often female, and clonal diversity was possibly underestimated.

The data were produced by immunoSEQ multiplex PCR, yet TCRdb's version contains in-frame clones alone and is incomplete. This sample has tens of thousands of clones; roughly 93% occur once, and the top ten carry 22%. Comments on this clone: What it recognizes is unknown.

The ends were cut back, 3 bases at V and 12 bases at J, with 27 bases in the middle. The germline V gene encodes CDR1 LNHDA and CDR2 SQIVND (reference sequence). The CDR3 loop spans 17 amino acids. The clonotype comes from an adult in good health. The sample was peripheral blood, taken on day 0 of AZD1222 vaccination. This chain connects TRBV19 to TRBJ2-1; no definite D call. The CDR3 sequence: CASSIPGSPLFYYGQFF. The CDR3, as DNA: TGTGCCAGTAGTATTCCCGGATCCCCGTTATTTTATTATGGGCAGTTCTTC.